These T cell receptor beta chains were read from a single sample in a study of beta chain features in type 1 diabetes. The repertoire was sequenced with immunoSEQ multiplex PCR; TCRdb's copy has only in-frame clones and lacks some. The sample holds around 300,000 clones; 8% are singletons and the top ten take roughly 1%. The sample consisted of central memory CD4+ T cells from blood. All receptors derive from a woman aged 18-30 years in good health. CDR3s include the opening cysteine and the closing phenylalanine or tryptophan. D genes are given only for firm matches. A clone size is listed for some rows: how often the clone was seen (once, few, many), or a class if it is expanded.

j_call v_call d_call clone_size cdr3_aa cdr3_nt
TRBJ1-1 TRBV28 NA NA CASRKGRRNTEAFF TGTGCCAGCAGGAAGGGACGCCGTAACACTGAAGCTTTCTTT
TRBJ1-2 TRBV6-5 TRBD1 NA CASKPTQGAGGYTF TGTGCCAGCAAACCTACACAGGGGGCGGGTGGCTACACCTTC
TRBJ1-1 TRBV18 NA many CASSPDWAEAFF TGTGCCAGCTCACCGGATTGGGCTGAAGCTTTCTTT
TRBJ2-1 TRBV5-8 TRBD2 NA CASSTGASGGLDEQFF TGTGCCAGCAGCACCGGCGCTAGCGGGGGGTTAGATGAGCAGTTCTTC
TRBJ2-7 TRBV7-2 NA few CASSSLTGVRFEQYF TGTGCCAGCAGCTCCCTCACGGGAGTCAGGTTCGAGCAGTACTTC
TRBJ2-2 TRBV23-1 NA few CASIKTEANTGELFF TGCGCCAGCATAAAGACGGAAGCGAACACCGGGGAGCTGTTTTTT
TRBJ1-1 TRBV2 NA few CASSEQGVEAFF TGTGCCAGCAGTGAGCAGGGAGTAGAAGCTTTCTTT
TRBJ1-1 TRBV4-3 NA NA CASSQLTGGMNTEAFF TGCGCCAGCAGCCAATTAACGGGGGGTATGAACACTGAAGCTTTCTTT
TRBJ2-5 TRBV5-4 TRBD2 few CASSAPLAGDQETQYF TGTGCCAGCAGCGCCCCACTAGCGGGGGACCAAGAGACCCAGTACTTC
TRBJ1-5 TRBV21-1 NA few CASSWRNQPQHF TGTGCCAGCAGCTGGCGGAACCAGCCCCAGCATTTT
TRBJ1-2 TRBV5-6 NA NA CASSTGFGYTF TGTGCCAGCAGCACCGGGTTCGGCTACACCTTC
TRBJ1-2 TRBV28 NA few CAAGDIGPSYGYTF TGTGCCGCGGGGGACATCGGGCCTAGCTATGGCTACACCTTC
TRBJ2-5 TRBV11-2 TRBD2 few CASSLMAGGQETQYF TGTGCCAGCAGCTTAATGGCGGGAGGCCAAGAGACCCAGTACTTC
TRBJ2-7 TRBV7-3 TRBD2 few CASSLVSGSSYEQYF TGTGCCAGCAGCTTAGTAAGCGGGAGCTCCTACGAGCAGTACTTC
TRBJ2-5 TRBV6-6 TRBD2 few CASSDPGLAEETQYF TGTGCCAGCAGCGATCCGGGACTAGCGGAAGAGACCCAGTACTTC
TRBJ2-2 TRBV6-6 TRBD2 NA CASSYLAGDTGELFF TGTGCCAGCAGTTATCTAGCGGGCGACACCGGGGAGCTGTTTTTT
TRBJ2-1 TRBV4-2 NA NA CASSHTRYEQFF TGTGCCAGCAGCCACACTAGATATGAGCAGTTCTTC
TRBJ1-5 TRBV15 TRBD1 NA CATSHGGDRPYQPQHF TGTGCCACCAGCCATGGGGGGGACAGACCTTATCAGCCCCAGCATTTT
TRBJ1-1 TRBV19 NA few CASSIKSNTEAFF TGTGCCAGTAGTATAAAGTCAAACACTGAAGCTTTCTTT
TRBJ2-5 TRBV5-1 TRBD1 NA CASSLAPGQGTGGETQYF TGCGCCAGCAGCTTGGCCCCGGGACAGGGCACTGGGGGAGAGACCCAGTACTTC
TRBJ2-2 TRBV7-2 NA many CASSLVVLAGELFF TGTGCCAGCAGCTTAGTGGTTCTAGCGGGGGAGCTGTTTTTT
TRBJ2-7 TRBV6-5 NA NA CASSRNRQNYEQYF TGTGCCAGCAGCCGTAATCGACAGAACTACGAGCAGTACTTC
TRBJ1-5 TRBV7-9 TRBD1 NA CASSLGGQGAGQPQHF TGTGCCAGCAGCTTAGGCGGACAGGGGGCAGGTCAGCCCCAGCATTTT
TRBJ1-3 TRBV7-2 NA NA CASSLGQPGNTIYF TGTGCCAGCAGCCTCGGACAGCCTGGAAACACCATATATTTT
TRBJ2-5 TRBV29-1 TRBD2 few CSVLPGLAGETQYF TGCAGCGTTCTCCCAGGACTAGCCGGGGAGACCCAGTACTTC
TRBJ1-1 TRBV7-2 NA few CASSNQWTGNTEAFF TGTGCCAGCAGCAACCAATGGACGGGGAACACTGAAGCTTTCTTT
TRBJ2-7 TRBV21-1 NA few CASSFRTGRAYEQYF TGTGCCAGCAGCTTCCGGACAGGGAGGGCCTACGAGCAGTACTTC
TRBJ2-1 TRBV4-3 TRBD2 many CASSQEASGGAGFDEQFF TGCGCCAGCAGCCAAGAGGCTAGCGGGGGGGCCGGATTCGATGAGCAGTTCTTC
TRBJ2-1 TRBV5-1 NA NA CASSSFPGGAYNEQFF TGCGCCAGCAGCTCCTTCCCTGGGGGAGCGTACAATGAGCAGTTCTTC
TRBJ1-4 TRBV4-2 NA NA CASSQGGSWGALFF TGTGCCAGCAGCCAAGGGGGTTCGTGGGGAGCACTGTTTTTT
TRBJ2-1 TRBV7-2 TRBD2 NA CASIAGGSSYNEQFF TGTGCCAGTATAGCGGGAGGTAGCTCCTACAATGAGCAGTTCTTC
TRBJ2-2 TRBV5-1 NA few CASSLQGPGELFF TGCGCCAGCAGCTTGCAGGGCCCCGGGGAGCTGTTTTTT
TRBJ1-1 TRBV14 NA many CASSQDENTEAFF TGTGCCAGCAGCCAAGACGAGAACACTGAAGCTTTCTTT
TRBJ1-4 TRBV28 NA many CASSYGDEKLFF TGTGCCAGCAGTTATGGGGATGAAAAACTGTTTTTT
TRBJ1-1 TRBV6-5 NA NA CASSYSKGSRGSFF TGTGCCAGCAGTTACTCGAAAGGCAGCCGCGGGTCTTTCTTT
TRBJ2-4 TRBV19 TRBD1 few CASSTHGTGVNIQYF TGTGCCAGTAGCACACACGGGACAGGGGTAAACATTCAGTACTTC
TRBJ2-1 TRBV6-1 NA NA CASGLEGEQFF TGTGCCAGCGGCCTTGAGGGTGAGCAGTTCTTC
TRBJ2-1 TRBV5-6 TRBD2 NA CASSPGLAGAQLGDEQFF TGTGCCAGCAGCCCCGGACTAGCGGGGGCCCAACTTGGCGATGAGCAGTTCTTC
TRBJ1-3 TRBV6-5 NA NA CATSSGNTIYF TGTGCCACCTCCTCTGGAAACACCATATATTTT
TRBJ1-5 TRBV6-5 NA many CASSYGRNQPQHF TGTGCCAGCAGTTACGGGAGAAATCAGCCCCAGCATTTT